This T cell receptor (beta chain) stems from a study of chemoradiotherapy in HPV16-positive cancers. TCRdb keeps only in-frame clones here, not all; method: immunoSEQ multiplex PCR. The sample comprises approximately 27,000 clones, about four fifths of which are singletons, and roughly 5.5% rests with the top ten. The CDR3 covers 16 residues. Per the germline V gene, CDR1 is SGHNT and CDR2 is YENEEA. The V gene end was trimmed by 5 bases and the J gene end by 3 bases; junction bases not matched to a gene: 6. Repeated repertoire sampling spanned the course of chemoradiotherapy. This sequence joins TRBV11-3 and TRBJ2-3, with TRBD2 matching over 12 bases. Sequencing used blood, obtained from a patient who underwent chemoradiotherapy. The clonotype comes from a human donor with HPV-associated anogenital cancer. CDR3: CASSSTSGGLTDTQYF. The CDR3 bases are TGTGCCAGCAGCAGCACTAGCGGGGGGTTAACAGATACGCAGTATTTT.